This T cell receptor (beta chain) stems from a study of breast tumors, draining lymph nodes, adjacent tissues (dated by TCRdb to 2016 to 2017). Concerning the study at large: The study compared TCR beta repertoires across tumor, adjacent nontumor tissue and axillary lymph nodes from breast cancer patients. In human breast cancer, the study set out to assess how tumor, surrounding tissue and draining lymph node repertoires relate to one another and whether T cells might be exchanged between them. Broader findings and caveats from the paper: The data were considered consistent with most tumor T cells being derived from the lymph node and subsequently expanding within tumor tissue. The similarity between tumor and nontumor tissue repertoires was significantly greater in luminal-like breast cancer than in basal-like breast cancer. The study presented the conclusion that tumor T cells originate in lymph nodes as consistent with a hypothesis, not as something directly demonstrated. Tumors showed preferential V and J gene usage, and their T-cell repertoire diversity fell below that of lymph nodes yet above that of nontumor tissue.

Sequencing was performed on an Illumina HiSeq 2000. TCR beta chain libraries were generated through multiplex PCR amplification. High-throughput sequencing was used to analyze the amplified TCR beta chain products. The public reads were quality trimmed at Q25 with fastp and then assembled into clones with MiXCR by TCRdb, keeping productive beta chains. Every CDR3 protein is listed once, alongside the most common genes and DNA of its rows. Counted in this sample were approximately 250,000 distinct CDR3 sequences; under 40% of them appeared once. The ten largest make up approximately 3.5% of the sample. For this clonotype: Its antigen is still unknown. Per-base qualities were not stored, and no clone one base away is much larger.

The axillary draining lymph nodes of breast cancer patients were the source of the lymph node samples. The specimen sequenced was axillary lymph node tissue. This receptor was obtained from a female donor with breast cancer. Some clones in this sample may be carry-over from other donors' samples.

The CDR3 protein is CASSHLWGRDTQYF. The sequenced DNA: TGTGCCAGCAGTCACCTCTGGGGCCGGGATACGCAGTATTTT. Recombination linked TRBV6-1 to TRBJ2-3, with TRBD1 perhaps the D gene, on 5 matching bases. The germline V gene sets CDR1 to MNHNS and CDR2 to SASEGT. V sheds 5 bases and J sheds 6 bases, leaving 15 bases between their ends. The CDR3 sequence holds 14 residues, the cysteine and phenylalanine included. Kept here is only the CDR3 DNA, which spans 42 bases and is read in frame from base 1.